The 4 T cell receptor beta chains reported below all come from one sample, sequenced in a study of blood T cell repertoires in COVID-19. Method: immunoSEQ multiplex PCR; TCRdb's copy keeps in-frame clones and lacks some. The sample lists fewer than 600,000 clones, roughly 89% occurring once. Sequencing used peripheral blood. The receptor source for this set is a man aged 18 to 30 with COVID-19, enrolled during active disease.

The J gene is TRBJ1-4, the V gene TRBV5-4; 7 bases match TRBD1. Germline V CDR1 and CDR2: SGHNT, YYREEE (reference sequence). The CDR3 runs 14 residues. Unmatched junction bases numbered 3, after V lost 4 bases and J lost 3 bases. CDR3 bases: TGTGCCAGCAGCGGGGGACAGTCTAATGAAAAACTGTTTTTT. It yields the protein CASSGGQSNEKLFF. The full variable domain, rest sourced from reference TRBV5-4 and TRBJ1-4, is ETGVTQSPTHLIKTRGQQVTLRCSSQSGHNTVSWYQQALGQGPQFIFQYYREEENGRGNFPPRFSGLQFPNYSSELNVNALELDDSALYLCASSGGQSNEKLFFGSGTQLSVL.

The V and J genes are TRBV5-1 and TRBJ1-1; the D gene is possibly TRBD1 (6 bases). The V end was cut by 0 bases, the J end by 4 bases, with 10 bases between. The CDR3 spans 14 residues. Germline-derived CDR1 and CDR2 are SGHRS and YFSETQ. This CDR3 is CASSLGGQRTEAFF. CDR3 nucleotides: TGCGCCAGCAGCTTGGGGGGGCAACGCACTGAAGCTTTCTTT. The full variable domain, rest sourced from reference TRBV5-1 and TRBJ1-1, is KAGVTQTPRYLIKTRGQQVTLSCSPISGHRSVSWYQQTPGQGLQFLFEYFSETQRNKGNFPGRFSGRQFSNSRSEMNVSTLELGDSALYLCASSLGGQRTEAFFGQGTRLTVV.

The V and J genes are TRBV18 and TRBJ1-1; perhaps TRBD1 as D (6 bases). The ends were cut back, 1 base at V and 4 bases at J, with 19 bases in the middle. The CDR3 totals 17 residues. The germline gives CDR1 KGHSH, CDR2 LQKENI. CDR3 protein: CASSPLATNTGPTEAFF. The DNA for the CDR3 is TGTGCCAGCTCACCACTTGCGACCAATACAGGGCCCACTGAAGCTTTCTTT.

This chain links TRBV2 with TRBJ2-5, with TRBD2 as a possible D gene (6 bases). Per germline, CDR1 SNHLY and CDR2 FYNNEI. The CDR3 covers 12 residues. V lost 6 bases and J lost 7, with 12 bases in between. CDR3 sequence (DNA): TGTGCCAGCAGCGGGGGATGGGGGACCCAGTACTTC. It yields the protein CASSGGWGTQYF.